This T cell receptor beta chain comes out of a study of metastatic and nonmetastatic thyroid tumors. Across the whole study: A comparison of repertoires was made across blood and tumor or nodule tissue from malignant and benign thyroid patients. Study-wide results and limits: When malignant thyroid tumors were compared with benign nodules, TCR beta diversity was reportedly significantly higher in the malignant tumors. This held in both blood and tumor samples.

Source study methods: For papillary thyroid cancer, a distant-metastasis classifier was constructed from CDR3 differences observed across clinicopathological groups. TCRdb recomputed clones from the PCR reads via MiXCR. TCRdb assigned the V and J calls; the authors' analysis was not used. Here the sample spans tens of thousands of clones, around 10% being singletons. The V end was cut by 8 bases, the J end by 2 bases, with 12 bases between. The germline CDR1 and CDR2 sequences are SNHLY and FYNNEI. CDR3 length equals 13 residues. Each patient went into thyroid surgery without having received any treatment. Ten or more counts support this clone. Its target is not known.

This sequence joins TRBV2 and TRBJ2-5; perhaps TRBD2 as D (6 bases). The TCR was taken from a female donor with papillary thyroid cancer or a benign thyroid nodule (not recorded which). Some clones in this sample may be carry-over from other donors' samples. The sequencing input was blood. For the CDR3, the DNA is TGTGCCAGCTCGGAGGGCCGGCAAGAGACCCAGTACTTC. Amino acids: CASSEGRQETQYF.